These 28 T cell receptor beta chains were sequenced from one sample in a study of Graves' ophthalmopathy and Graves' hyperthyroidism. Amplification of the TCR beta CDR3 regions used RNA transcripts (as template). HTBI-primed first-round RT-PCR preceded second-round multiplex PCR. TCRdb independently ran MiXCR on the multiplex PCR reads; one entry per CDR3 protein. The table has about 700,000 distinct CDR3 sequences, approximately 40% seen once. Sequenced: peripheral blood. Receptors were obtained from an adult man with Graves' ophthalmopathy.

The V and J genes are TRBV10-1 and TRBJ1-4, with no clear D. The V gene's germline CDR1 is WNHNN and CDR2 SYGVQD (reference sequence). V was cut by 2 bases and J by 0 bases, with 10 bases left in between. CDR3 length equals 16 residues. The CDR3 protein is CASSEPGGATNEKLFF. The CDR3 DNA is TGCGCCAGCAGTGAGCCCGGCGGCGCAACTAATGAAAAACTGTTTTTT.

This clonotype was seen a handful of times. The chain carries TRBV12-3 or TRBV12-4 and TRBJ2-5, with 7 bases that match TRBD2. The J segment lost 0 bases and the V segment lost 7 bases, leaving 8 bases of the junction unmatched. This CDR3 is built from 15 residues. The CDR3 here is CASNRELAYQETQYF. The CDR3 DNA reads TGTGCCAGCAATCGGGAACTAGCGTACCAAGAGACCCAGTACTTC.

The chain combines TRBV6-5 with TRBJ2-7; D possibly corresponds to TRBD2 (6 bases). V dropped 2 bases and J dropped 0 bases, with 11 bases sitting between them. This CDR3 comprises 15 residues. Looked up from germline, CDR1 is MNHEY and CDR2 is SVGAGI. In DNA, the CDR3 is TGTGCCAGCAGTTACAGGCGGGGCAGCTCCTACGAGCAGTACTTC. Its translation: CASSYRRGSSYEQYF.

This clonotype was picked up a small number of times. The genes are TRBV2 and TRBJ2-7; perhaps TRBD2 as D (5 bases). The V end was cut by 6 bases, the J end by 3 bases, with 15 bases between. This CDR3 contains 14 residues. Germline CDR1 and CDR2: SNHLY and FYNNEI. CDR3 amino acids: CASRPGLGNYEQYF. The CDR3 bases are TGTGCCAGCAGGCCCGGACTGGGGAACTACGAGCAGTACTTC.

The V gene is TRBV7-2, the J gene TRBJ2-7, with TRBD2 matching over 8 bases. Germline trimming cut 6 bases from V and 4 bases from J; bases unmatched to any gene: 14. The V gene's germline CDR1 is SGHTA and CDR2 FQGNSA. The CDR3 contains 16 residues. CDR3 sequence (DNA): TGTGCCAGCAGTTACGTGGGACTAGGAGGGAATTACGAGCAGTACTTC. Translation gives CASSYVGLGGNYEQYF.

This sequence joins TRBV27 and TRBJ2-5; 13 positions agree with TRBD2. Trimming took 3 bases from V and 4 from J; bases not matched to a gene: 8. Germline CDR1 reads MNHEY; CDR2 reads SMNVEV (reference sequence). This CDR3 region has 17 residues. The CDR3 nucleotides read TGTGCCAGCAGTTTCCGACTAGCGGGAGGATTATCAGAGACCCAGTACTTC. This translates into CASSFRLAGGLSETQYF.

This clonotype was observed at least ten times. This chain links TRBV7-9 with TRBJ1-6; D not resolved. The CDR3 has 14 residues. The V gene lost 1 base and the J gene lost 3 bases, with 4 bases spanning the gap. CDR1 SEHNR and CDR2 FQNEAQ come from the germline V gene (reference sequence). The chain's CDR3 is CASSLGGYNSPLHF. CDR3 coding DNA: TGTGCCAGCAGCTTAGGTGGCTATAATTCACCCCTCCACTTT.

This clonotype was seen at least ten times. Here the CDR3 reads CASSYRLDEKLFF. CDR3 DNA sequence: TGTGCCAGCAGTTACCGGTTGGACGAAAAACTGTTTTTT. The chain carries TRBV6-5 and TRBJ1-4; D gene uncertain. The germline CDR1 and CDR2 sequences are MNHEY and SVGAGI. The CDR3 has 13 amino acids. Trimming removed 2 bases at V and 8 bases at J, with 9 bases between.

V usage is TRBV25-1 and J usage is TRBJ1-2; D not certain. Trimming took off 6 bases at V and 0 bases at J, with 11 bases between the two ends. The CDR3 spans 14 residues. In germline, CDR1 is MGHDK, CDR2 SYGVNS. The CDR3 region is CASSQVGSNYGYTF. CDR3 in DNA: TGTGCCAGCAGCCAAGTGGGCTCTAACTATGGCTACACCTTC.

Notes on this clonotype: A much more abundant neighbour one base away suggests this may be a read error. The chain is built from TRBV6-1 and TRBJ1-6, with D unresolved. Germline V gene sequence: CDR1 MNHNS, CDR2 SASEGT. This CDR3 is built from 15 residues. V lost 5 bases and J lost 5, with 13 bases in between. In DNA form, the CDR3 reads TGTGCCAGCAGTCTTCAACGTTGGCATAATTCACCCCTCCACTTT. Its translation: CASSLQRWHNSPLHF.

This clonotype has just a few counts. The chain recombines TRBV11-2 with TRBJ2-5; D uncertain. This CDR3 is 14 amino acids long. Germline CDR1 and CDR2: SGHAT and FQNNGV. Trimming removed 2 bases from V and 2 bases from J, with 9 bases in between. The CDR3 sequence is CASSLTLKQETQYF. CDR3 nucleotides: TGTGCCAGCAGCTTAACCTTGAAACAAGAGACCCAGTACTTC.

The table lists this clonotype with many counts. This rearrangement joins TRBV19 to TRBJ1-6; TRBD1 might be the D (5 bases). V gave up 9 bases and J gave up 5 bases, with 14 bases separating them. In germline, CDR1 is LNHDA, CDR2 SQIVND (reference sequence). This CDR3 is built from 14 residues. As DNA, the CDR3 is TGTGCCAGCCACGAGGGGCGGAATAATTCACCCCTCCACTTT. Its protein is CASHEGRNNSPLHF.

This clonotype has only a few counts. The V and J genes are TRBV2 and TRBJ2-6; 10 bases match TRBD1. Germline lookup yields CDR1 SNHLY and CDR2 FYNNEI. The CDR3 contains 19 residues. Trimming took 7 bases from V and 2 from J; bases not matched to a gene: 14. This CDR3 reads CASNIPEDRGKAGANVLTF. CDR3 bases: TGTGCCAGCAATATACCGGAGGACAGGGGGAAGGCTGGGGCCAACGTCCTGACTTTC.

The CDR3 DNA is TGTGCCAGCAGTGCTCGCGGACTAGCGGGAGGTACCGGGGAGCTGTTTTTT. It yields the protein CASSARGLAGGTGELFF. The V gene is TRBV25-1, the J gene TRBJ2-2, with 14 bases lining up with TRBD2. Per the germline V gene, CDR1 is MGHDK and CDR2 is SYGVNS. V lost 4 bases and J lost 5; bases outside the gene matches: 6. This CDR3 region has 17 residues.

The table lists this clonotype with a few counts. The V and J genes are TRBV25-1 and TRBJ1-5, with 7 bases aligning to TRBD1. This CDR3 is 16 amino acids long. The J segment lost 2 bases and the V segment lost 2 bases, leaving 6 bases of the junction unmatched. Per the germline V gene, CDR1 is MGHDK and CDR2 is SYGVNS. CDR3: CASSEMDDRGNQPQHF. Here the CDR3 DNA reads TGTGCCAGCAGTGAAATGGATGACAGGGGCAATCAGCCCCAGCATTTT.

Turning to this clonotype: Germline and junction disagree at one end, which may indicate a read error. V and J are TRBV15 and TRBJ1-6; D possibly corresponds to TRBD1 (5 bases). In germline, CDR1 is LNHNV, CDR2 YYDKDF (reference sequence). The CDR3 has 14 amino acids. The DNA of the CDR3 is TGTGCCCCCAGCAGAGTCTCGGGGGACTCACCCCTCCACTTT. The encoded protein is CAPSRVSGDSPLHF.

CDR3 coding DNA: TGCAGTGCTAAGACAGGGGGCCTTGGCTACACCTTC. Its translation is CSAKTGGLGYTF. The J gene is TRBJ1-2, the V gene TRBV20-1; TRBD1 agrees at 10 bases. V lost 4 bases, J lost 7 bases, and 3 bases stayed unmatched. Germline V gene data show CDR1 as DFQATT and CDR2 as SNEGSKA (reference sequence). The CDR3 runs 12 residues.

The chain carries TRBV11-1 and TRBJ1-2; possible D gene TRBD1, 5 bases. The germline CDR1 and CDR2 sequences are SGHAT and FQDESV (reference sequence). Trimming took off 4 bases at V and 8 bases at J, with 23 bases between the two ends. The CDR3 is 16 amino acids. CDR3 loop: CASSSSDRAGFGGYTF. In DNA, the CDR3 is TGTGCCAGCAGCTCCAGTGATAGGGCAGGGTTTGGAGGCTACACCTTC.

This clonotype has only a few counts. This sequence joins TRBV11-2 and TRBJ1-4, with 8 nucleotides matching TRBD1. Germline assignment: CDR1 SGHAT and CDR2 FQNNGV. CDR3 length equals 18 residues. Trimming cost V 4 bases and J 0 bases; bases outside gene matches: 10. This CDR3 reads CASSYGQGQLATNEKLFF. The DNA for the CDR3 is TGTGCCAGCAGCTATGGACAGGGCCAACTTGCAACTAATGAAAAACTGTTTTTT.

This clonotype came up once. A much larger clonotype is one base distant, so this may be a read error. The V call is TRBV5-1, the J call TRBJ2-5; D remains unclear. Germline CDR1 SGHRS, CDR2 YFSETQ. The CDR3 totals 15 residues. Here the CDR3 reads CASSLVGQVQETRYF. CDR3 bases: TGCGCCAGCAGCTTGGTTGGGCAGGTCCAAGAGACCCGGTACTTC.

The gene calls are TRBV10-3 and TRBJ1-5; the match to TRBD1 covers 7 bases. Germline CDR1 is ENHRY and CDR2 is SYGVKD. The CDR3 has 17 amino acids. J gave up 3 bases and V 10 bases, and 18 bases lay outside the gene matches. DNA of the CDR3: TGTGCCAGCAACGACAGGGTGGGGACCCCTCTCAATCAGCCCCAGCATTTT. Encoded protein: CASNDRVGTPLNQPQHF.

Details on this clonotype: A read error may produce the germline difference seen at one junction end. The rearrangement links TRBV9 to TRBJ1-6, with D uncertain. The CDR3 is 12 amino acids. Germline loops: CDR1 SGDLS, CDR2 YYNGEE. CDR3 sequence (DNA): TGTGCCACCAGCGCTGGGCATTCACCCCTCCACTTT. This sequence encodes CATSAGHSPLHF.

The chain uses TRBV2 and TRBJ2-5; D unresolved. CDR1 is SNHLY, CDR2 FYNNEI, per germline. The germline V and J ends were trimmed by 6 bases and 7 bases, with 12 bases remaining between them. This CDR3 has 12 amino acids. CDR3 sequence reads: CASRVKKGTQYF. The CDR3 DNA is TGTGCCAGCAGGGTCAAAAAGGGGACCCAGTACTTC.

The chain has TRBV4-2 and TRBJ2-5; maybe TRBD2 (5 bases). The germline gives CDR1 LGHNA, CDR2 YNFKEQ. The CDR3 is made up of 13 amino acids. V was shortened by 5 bases and J by 4 bases, with 11 bases between the two germline ends. CDR3 sequence reads: CASSKNGVETQYF. The CDR3 coding sequence is TGTGCCAGCAGCAAAAACGGGGTAGAGACCCAGTACTTC.

The chain is built from TRBV15 and TRBJ2-7; D gene unclear. The V end lost 6 bases, the J end lost 2 bases, and 11 bases lay between the germline ends. The CDR3 totals 13 residues. Per the germline V gene, CDR1 is LNHNV and CDR2 is YYDKDF (reference sequence). CDR3 bases: TGTGCCACCAGTACGAACGGAACCTACGAGCAGTACTTC. This sequence encodes CATSTNGTYEQYF.

This clonotype was detected once. The CDR3 region is CASSSRLVQETQYF. The CDR3 bases are TGTGCCAGCAGCTCGAGACTCGTACAAGAGACCCAGTACTTC. The chain uses TRBV5-4 and TRBJ2-5, with D uncertain. Looked up from germline, CDR1 is SGHNT and CDR2 is YYREEE (reference sequence). CDR3 length equals 14 residues. The V gene lost 3 bases and the J gene lost 2 bases, with 11 bases spanning the gap.

The chain is built from TRBV7-9 and TRBJ2-7; D may be TRBD1 (6 bases). V gave up 5 bases and J gave up 5 bases, with 13 bases separating them. CDR1 SEHNR and CDR2 FQNEAQ come from the germline V gene (reference sequence). This CDR3 contains 13 residues. The CDR3 DNA reads TGTGCCAGCAGCACCACAGGGTTCAACGAGCAGTACTTC. Residues: CASSTTGFNEQYF.

This clonotype came up a few times. The chain is built from TRBV20-1 and TRBJ1-4; D not certain. The CDR3 covers 13 residues. V dropped 4 bases and J dropped 7 bases, with 13 bases sitting between them. Germline CDR1 and CDR2: DFQATT and SNEGSKA (reference sequence). For the CDR3, the DNA is TGCAGTGCTATTAATTCATTCGGTGAAAAACTGTTTTTT. Its translation: CSAINSFGEKLFF.